Here is one T cell receptor (beta chain) with its context. The antigen is unknown. The trim removed 5 bases at V and 9 bases at J, leaving 8 bases unmatched. The CDR3 covers 13 residues. Germline-derived CDR1 and CDR2 are SGHTA and FQGNSA. The data belong to a study of OX40 agonist ivuxolimab in advanced cancers. Study information: Patients were dosed intravenously with ivuxolimab at 0.01 to 10 mg/kg every 2 weeks.

Sequencing used immunoSEQ multiplex PCR; TCRdb keeps in-frame clones, though not all of them. This table has about 79,000 clones, approximately 80% appearing once. Study-level points and caveats: The antigens recognized by the expanded peripheral T cells, that is their antigen specificity, were not determined. Partial responders dosed at 0.1-3.0 mg/kg displayed clonal expansion ranking among the lowest. CD4+ T cells averaged fewer expanded clones than CD8+ T cells.

The V call is TRBV7-2, the J call TRBJ1-1, with 8 bases that match TRBD1. This sequence was found in an adult with an advanced solid tumor such as melanoma, head and neck, liver or kidney cancer. The sequenced sample was CD4+ or CD8+ T cells sorted from blood, obtained in a trial of the OX40 agonist ivuxolimab. CDR3 sequence: CASSPRTGKKAFF. Here the CDR3 DNA reads TGTGCCAGCAGCCCACGGACAGGGAAAAAAGCTTTCTTT.